Each of the 9 T cell receptor beta chains below was sequenced from the same sample in a study of technical replicates of blood from four donors. Method: immunoSEQ multiplex PCR; TCRdb's copy keeps in-frame clones and lacks some. The table lists about 83,000 clones, more than 90% of them singletons, with about 0.23% in the top ten. The sequenced sample consisted of T cells isolated from PBMCs. The receptors were gathered from a human donor in good health.

This chain joins TRBV19 and TRBJ2-1; 7 bases fit TRBD1. This CDR3 contains 14 residues. Trimming removed 7 bases from V and 5 bases from J; junction bases left unmatched: 8. Germline CDR1 and CDR2: LNHDA and SQIVND (reference sequence). CDR3 nucleotide sequence: TGTGCCAGTACTCCCGGACAGGTAAACAATGAGCAGTTCTTC. Translating gives CASTPGQVNNEQFF. Full variable domain (rest looked up from reference TRBV19 and TRBJ2-1): DGGITQSPKYLFRKEGQNVTLSCEQNLNHDAMYWYRQDPGQGLRLIYYSQIVNDFQKGDIAEGYSVSREKKESFPLTVTSAQKNPTAFYLCASTPGQVNNEQFFGPGTRLTVL.

This chain uses TRBV4-1 with TRBJ2-2, with TRBD2 matching over 8 bases. The CDR3 has 17 residues. V lost 7 bases, J lost 4 bases, and 14 bases stayed unmatched. Germline V gene data show CDR1 as MGHRA and CDR2 as YSYEKL. As DNA, the CDR3 is TGCGCCAGCAACAGCGGTCCGCGGGAGGCAGGCACCGGGGAGCTGTTTTTT. As protein: CASNSGPREAGTGELFF.

The chain recombines TRBV6-5 with TRBJ2-2; the match to TRBD1 covers 7 bases. The CDR3 totals 15 residues. V shed 10 bases and J 4 bases; nucleotides not matched to a gene: 12. Germline lookup yields CDR1 MNHEY and CDR2 SVGAGI. CDR3 sequence: CATATGLPVTGELFF. Written as DNA, the CDR3 is TGTGCCACCGCGACAGGGTTACCGGTCACCGGGGAGCTGTTTTTT.

The sample holds one count of this clone. The rearrangement uses TRBV9 and TRBJ2-5; weak D call: TRBD2 (7 bases). This CDR3 is 18 amino acids long. CDR1 is SGDLS and CDR2 is YYNGEE in the germline V gene. V lost 6 bases and J 2 bases, leaving 26 bases between the germline ends. CDR3 sequence: CASTAGVSGGSLQETQYF. In DNA, the CDR3 is TGTGCCAGCACCGCGGGGGTCTCGGGGGGCTCCCTACAAGAGACCCAGTACTTC.

The chain recombines TRBV27 with TRBJ2-5, with a possible D match to TRBD2 (5 bases). This CDR3 is built from 13 residues. Germline V gene sequence: CDR1 MNHEY, CDR2 SMNVEV (reference sequence). V lost 6 bases to trimming and J lost 2 bases, with 10 bases between them. CDR3 sequence: CASSTRGQETQYF. The CDR3 bases are TGTGCCAGCAGCACCCGGGGACAAGAGACCCAGTACTTC.

This chain uses TRBV19 with TRBJ2-7, with D unclear. Germline CDR1 and CDR2: LNHDA and SQIVND (reference sequence). The CDR3 extends over 12 amino acids. The germline V and J ends were trimmed by 3 bases and 3 bases, with 6 bases remaining between them. The CDR3 DNA is TGTGCCAGTAGTATCGGCGGCTACGAGCAGTACTTC. Its translation: CASSIGGYEQYF.

The chain combines TRBV5-6 with TRBJ2-5, with D unresolved. Germline CDR1 and CDR2: SGHDT and YYEEEE. V was cut by 0 bases and J by 3 bases, with 6 bases left in between. The CDR3 sequence is 13 residues long. The CDR3 bases are TGTGCCAGCAGCTTGGGAGTCAAAGAGACCCAGTACTTC. This encodes CASSLGVKETQYF.

The chain has TRBV5-4 and TRBJ2-5; D is uncertain. This CDR3 is built from 16 residues. Germline-derived CDR1 and CDR2 are SGHNT and YYREEE (reference sequence). Between the trimmed V and J ends, which lost 0 bases and 5 bases, there was a span of 17 bases. The CDR3 here is CASSLGYRGYGETQYF. In DNA form, the CDR3 reads TGTGCCAGCAGCTTGGGATACCGCGGCTATGGTGAGACCCAGTACTTC.

The chain has TRBV6-6 and TRBJ1-5; TRBD1 agrees at 7 bases. This CDR3 has 16 amino acids. Trimming removed 2 bases from V and 5 bases from J; junction bases left unmatched: 9. The germline V gene encodes CDR1 MNHNY and CDR2 SVGAGI (reference sequence). In DNA, the CDR3 is TGTGCCAGCAGTTACCAGACCTTTACAGGGGATCAGCCCCAGCATTTT. Protein sequence: CASSYQTFTGDQPQHF.